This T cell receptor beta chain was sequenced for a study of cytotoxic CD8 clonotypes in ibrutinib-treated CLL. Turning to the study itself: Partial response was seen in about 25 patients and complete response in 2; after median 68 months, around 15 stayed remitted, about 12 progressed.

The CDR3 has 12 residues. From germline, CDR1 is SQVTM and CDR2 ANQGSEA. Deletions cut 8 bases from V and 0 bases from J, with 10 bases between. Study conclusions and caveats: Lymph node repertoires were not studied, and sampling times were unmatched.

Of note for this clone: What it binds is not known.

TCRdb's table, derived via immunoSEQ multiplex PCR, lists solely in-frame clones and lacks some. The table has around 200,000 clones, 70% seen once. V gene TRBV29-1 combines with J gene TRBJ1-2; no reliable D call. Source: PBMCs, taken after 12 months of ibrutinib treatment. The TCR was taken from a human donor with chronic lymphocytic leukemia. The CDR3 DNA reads TGCAGCCACCTCGGGTCTAACTATGGCTACACCTTC. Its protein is CSHLGSNYGYTF. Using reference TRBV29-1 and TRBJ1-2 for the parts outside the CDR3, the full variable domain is SAVISQKPSRDICQRGTSLTIQCQVDSQVTMMFWYRQQPGQSLTLIATANQGSEATYESGFVIDKFPISRPNLTFSTLTVSNMSPEDSSIYLCSHLGSNYGYTFGSGTRLTVV.